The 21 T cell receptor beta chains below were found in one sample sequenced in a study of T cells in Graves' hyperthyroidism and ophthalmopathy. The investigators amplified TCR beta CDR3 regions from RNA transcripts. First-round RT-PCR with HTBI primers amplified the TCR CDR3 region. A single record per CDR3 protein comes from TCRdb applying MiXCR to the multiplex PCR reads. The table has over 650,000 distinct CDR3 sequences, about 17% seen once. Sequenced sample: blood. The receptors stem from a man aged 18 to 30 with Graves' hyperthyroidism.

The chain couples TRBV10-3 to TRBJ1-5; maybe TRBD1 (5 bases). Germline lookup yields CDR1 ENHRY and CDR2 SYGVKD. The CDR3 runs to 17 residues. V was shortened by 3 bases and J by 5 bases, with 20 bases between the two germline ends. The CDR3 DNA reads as TGTGCCATCAGTGAAGGATTTTTTGGGACCGATGATCAGCCCCAGCATTTT. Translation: CAISEGFFGTDDQPQHF.

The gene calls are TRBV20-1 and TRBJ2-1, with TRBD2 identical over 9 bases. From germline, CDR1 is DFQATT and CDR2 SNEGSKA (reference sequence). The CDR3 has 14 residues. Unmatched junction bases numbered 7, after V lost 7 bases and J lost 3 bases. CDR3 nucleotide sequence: TGCAGTGTCGGGACACTAGCGGGCTACAATGAGCAGTTCTTC. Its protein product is CSVGTLAGYNEQFF.

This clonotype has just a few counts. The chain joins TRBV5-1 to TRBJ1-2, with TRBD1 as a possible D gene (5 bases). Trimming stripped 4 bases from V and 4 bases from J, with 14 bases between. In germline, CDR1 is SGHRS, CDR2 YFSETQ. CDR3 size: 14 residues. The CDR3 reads CASSATGTFYGYTF. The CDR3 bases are TGCGCCAGCAGCGCCACCGGGACGTTCTATGGCTACACCTTC.

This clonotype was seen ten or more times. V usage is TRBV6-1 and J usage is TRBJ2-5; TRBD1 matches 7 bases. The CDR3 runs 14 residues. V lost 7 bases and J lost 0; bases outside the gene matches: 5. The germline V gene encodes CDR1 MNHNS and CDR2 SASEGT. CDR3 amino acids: CASKTGTYQETQYF. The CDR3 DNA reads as TGTGCCAGCAAGACAGGGACGTACCAAGAGACCCAGTACTTC.

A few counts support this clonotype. The CDR3 reads CASSLGRYTEAFF. The CDR3 DNA is TGTGCCAGCAGTTTAGGACGTTACACTGAAGCTTTCTTT. This chain links TRBV27 with TRBJ1-1; D gene uncertain. The CDR3 contains 13 residues. V lost 2 bases and J lost 3, with 7 bases in between. Looked up from germline, CDR1 is MNHEY and CDR2 is SMNVEV (reference sequence).

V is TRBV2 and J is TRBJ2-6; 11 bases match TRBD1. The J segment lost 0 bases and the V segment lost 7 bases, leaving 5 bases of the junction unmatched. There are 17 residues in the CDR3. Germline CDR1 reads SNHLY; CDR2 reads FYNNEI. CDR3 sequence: CASTRTGGSSGANVLTF. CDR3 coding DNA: TGTGCCAGCACCCGGACAGGGGGCAGCTCTGGGGCCAACGTCCTGACTTTC.

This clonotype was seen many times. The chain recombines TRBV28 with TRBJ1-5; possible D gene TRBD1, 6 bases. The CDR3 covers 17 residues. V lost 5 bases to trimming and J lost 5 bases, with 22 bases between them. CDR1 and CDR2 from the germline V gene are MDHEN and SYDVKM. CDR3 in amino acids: CASSPFGSQGRYQPQHF. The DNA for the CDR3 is TGTGCCAGCAGTCCCTTTGGGAGCCAGGGGAGGTATCAGCCCCAGCATTTT.

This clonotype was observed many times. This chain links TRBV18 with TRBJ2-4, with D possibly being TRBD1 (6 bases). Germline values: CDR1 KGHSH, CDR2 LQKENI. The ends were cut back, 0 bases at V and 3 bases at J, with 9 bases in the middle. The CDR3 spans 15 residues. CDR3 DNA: TGTGCCAGCTCACCACCGAACAGGGACAAAAACATTCAGTACTTC. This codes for CASSPPNRDKNIQYF.

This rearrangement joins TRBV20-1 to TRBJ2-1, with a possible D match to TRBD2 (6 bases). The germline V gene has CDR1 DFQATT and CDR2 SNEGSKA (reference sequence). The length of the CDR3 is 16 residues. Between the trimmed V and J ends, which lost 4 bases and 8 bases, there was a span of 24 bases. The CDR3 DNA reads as TGCAGTGCTAAGGAGGGGTACCACGGCGGGTTTTATGAGCAGTTCTTC. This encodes CSAKEGYHGGFYEQFF.

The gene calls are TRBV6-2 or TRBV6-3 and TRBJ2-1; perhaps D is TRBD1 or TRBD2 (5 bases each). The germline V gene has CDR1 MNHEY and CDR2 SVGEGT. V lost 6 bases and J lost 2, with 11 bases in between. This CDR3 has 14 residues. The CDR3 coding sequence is TGTGCCAGCAGACTAACGGGGCCCTACAATGAGCAGTTCTTC. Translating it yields CASRLTGPYNEQFF.

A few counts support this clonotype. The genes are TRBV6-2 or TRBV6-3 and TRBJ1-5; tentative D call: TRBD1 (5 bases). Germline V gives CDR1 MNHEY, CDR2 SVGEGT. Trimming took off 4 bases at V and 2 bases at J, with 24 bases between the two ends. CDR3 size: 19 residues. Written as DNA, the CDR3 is TGTGCCAGCAGTTTCCTCCCCGGGACCAGGGCTTGGGGCAATCAGCCCCAGCATTTT. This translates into CASSFLPGTRAWGNQPQHF.

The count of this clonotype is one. The CDR3 region is CASIPHSRHYGYTF. In nucleotides, the CDR3 is TGTGCCAGCATCCCCCATAGCCGGCATTATGGCTACACCTTC. The V gene is TRBV5-6, the J gene TRBJ1-2; D unclear. Germline CDR1 and CDR2: SGHDT and YYEEEE. The CDR3 loop spans 14 amino acids. Trimming removed 6 bases from V and 5 bases from J, with 17 bases in between.

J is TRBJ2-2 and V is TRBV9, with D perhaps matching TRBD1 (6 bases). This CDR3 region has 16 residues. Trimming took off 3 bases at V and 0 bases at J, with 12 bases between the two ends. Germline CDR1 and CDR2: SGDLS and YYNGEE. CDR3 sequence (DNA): TGTGCCAGCAGCGCCTTGACAGGCCCGAACACCGGGGAGCTGTTTTTT. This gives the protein CASSALTGPNTGELFF.

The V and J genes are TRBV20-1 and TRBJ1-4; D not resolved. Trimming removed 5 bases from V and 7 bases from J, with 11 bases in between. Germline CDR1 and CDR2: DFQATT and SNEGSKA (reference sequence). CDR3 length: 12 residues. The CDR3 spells CSAGLNGEKLFF. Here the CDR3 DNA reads TGCAGTGCTGGCCTGAATGGTGAAAAACTGTTTTTT.

Written as DNA, the CDR3 is TGTGCCAGCAGACCTACGGGGGGCGGAACTAATGAAAAACTGTTTTTT. Residues: CASRPTGGGTNEKLFF. The chain links TRBV27 to TRBJ1-4; D possibly corresponds to TRBD1 (6 bases). This CDR3 has 16 residues. Trimming shortened V by 6 bases and J by 1 base, and 15 bases separated the two germline ends. Germline values: CDR1 MNHEY, CDR2 SMNVEV (reference sequence).

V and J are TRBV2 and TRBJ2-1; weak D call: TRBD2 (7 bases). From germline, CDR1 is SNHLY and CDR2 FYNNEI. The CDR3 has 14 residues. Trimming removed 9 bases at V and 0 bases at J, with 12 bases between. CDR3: CARRGGSSYNEQFF. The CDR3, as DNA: TGTGCCAGAAGGGGGGGGAGCTCCTACAATGAGCAGTTCTTC.

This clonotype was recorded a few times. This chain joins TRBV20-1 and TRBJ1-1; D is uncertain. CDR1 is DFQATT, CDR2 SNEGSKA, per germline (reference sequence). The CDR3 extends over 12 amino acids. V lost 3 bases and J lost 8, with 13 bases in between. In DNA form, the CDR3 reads TGCAGTGCTAGTTGGGGAAGCCGAGAAGCTTTCTTT. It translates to CSASWGSREAFF.

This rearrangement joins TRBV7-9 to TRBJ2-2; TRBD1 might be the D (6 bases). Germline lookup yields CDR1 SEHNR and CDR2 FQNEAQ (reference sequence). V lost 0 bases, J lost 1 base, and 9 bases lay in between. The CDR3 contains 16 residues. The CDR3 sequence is CASSLAQTGNTGELFF. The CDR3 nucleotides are TGTGCCAGCAGCTTAGCGCAGACAGGGAACACCGGGGAGCTGTTTTTT.

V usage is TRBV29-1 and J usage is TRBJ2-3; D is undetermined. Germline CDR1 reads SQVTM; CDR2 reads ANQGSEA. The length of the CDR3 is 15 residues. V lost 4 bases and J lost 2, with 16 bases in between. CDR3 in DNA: TGCAGCGTTGGAAAGACCAACTTCATCACAGATACGCAGTATTTT. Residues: CSVGKTNFITDTQYF.

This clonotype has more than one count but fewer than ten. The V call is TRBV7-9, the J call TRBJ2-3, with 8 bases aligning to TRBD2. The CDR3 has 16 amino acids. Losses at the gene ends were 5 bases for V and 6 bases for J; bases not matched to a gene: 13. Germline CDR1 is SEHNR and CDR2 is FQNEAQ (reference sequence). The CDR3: CASSPSGRSVFDTQYF. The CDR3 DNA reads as TGTGCCAGCAGCCCCAGCGGGAGATCCGTTTTTGATACGCAGTATTTT.

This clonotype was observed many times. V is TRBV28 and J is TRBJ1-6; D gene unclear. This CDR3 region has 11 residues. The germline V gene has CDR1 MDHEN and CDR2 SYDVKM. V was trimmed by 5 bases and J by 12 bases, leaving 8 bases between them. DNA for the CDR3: TGTGCCAGCAGTACCGAGCGACCCCTCCACTTT. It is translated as CASSTERPLHF.